The 8 T cell receptor beta chains listed next were all sequenced from one sample in a study of T-cell reconstitution after alpha-beta-depleted transplantation in children. Using unique molecular identifiers, the investigators prepared the TCRbeta library. One entry per CDR3 protein results from TCRdb running MiXCR on the PCR reads. The data show 900,000 or so distinct CDR3 sequences, 15% to 20% seen once. The source was PBMCs, mostly from graft donor cells, collected 360 days after TCRalphabeta/CD19-depleted stem cell transplant. The receptors derive from a male patient aged 10 to 17 who had a stem cell transplant for acute lymphoblastic leukemia, so the T cells may come from the graft donor.

The rearrangement uses TRBV5-6 and TRBJ1-5; no reliable D call. CDR1 is SGHDT, CDR2 YYEEEE, per germline. Deletions cut 0 bases from V and 0 bases from J, with 7 bases between. The CDR3 extends over 15 amino acids. The CDR3 coding sequence is TGTGCCAGCAGCTTGGGGGAGTTTAGCAATCAGCCCCAGCATTTT. Its protein product is CASSLGEFSNQPQHF.

This clonotype was found a few times. The CDR3 DNA sequence: TGTGCCAGCAGGGACACTTTCCAAGAGACCCAGTACTTC. Its translation: CASRDTFQETQYF. V gene TRBV27 combines with J gene TRBJ2-5; the D gene is possibly TRBD1 (5 bases). V lost 6 bases and J 1 base, leaving 9 bases between the germline ends. Germline V CDR1 and CDR2: MNHEY, SMNVEV (reference sequence). The CDR3 has 13 amino acids.

Many counts were recorded for this clonotype. V usage is TRBV28 and J usage is TRBJ2-3; D perhaps matches TRBD2 (6 bases). The CDR3 runs 14 residues. The germline gives CDR1 MDHEN, CDR2 SYDVKM. Between the trimmed V and J ends, which lost 6 bases and 11 bases, there was a span of 21 bases. The CDR3 reads CASSLAGGPKGQYF. CDR3 nucleotide sequence: TGTGCCAGCAGCTTAGCCGGAGGGCCTAAGGGGCAGTATTTT.

This clonotype turned up a few times. The chain couples TRBV5-1 to TRBJ2-2; a weak D match, TRBD2 (5 bases). Germline-derived CDR1 and CDR2 are SGHRS and YFSETQ. This CDR3 is 17 amino acids long. V was pared by 0 bases and J by 2 bases, with 14 bases between. Written as DNA, the CDR3 is TGCGCCAGCAGCTTGGCCCTCAGCGGAACAAACACCGGGGAGCTGTTTTTT. Translation: CASSLALSGTNTGELFF. The complete variable domain, with remaining parts taken from reference TRBV5-1 and TRBJ2-2, reads KAGVTQTPRYLIKTRGQQVTLSCSPISGHRSVSWYQQTPGQGLQFLFEYFSETQRNKGNFPGRFSGRQFSNSRSEMNVSTLELGDSALYLCASSLALSGTNTGELFFGEGSRLTVL.

The rearrangement uses TRBV7-8 and TRBJ1-4; D call uncertain. Germline V CDR1 and CDR2: SGHVS, FQNEAQ. CDR3 length: 15 amino acids. V dropped 5 bases and J dropped 4 bases, with 14 bases sitting between them. The DNA for the CDR3 is TGTGCCAGCAGCATATCCCATGGTCGTAATGAAAAACTGTTTTTT. Translating it yields CASSISHGRNEKLFF.

This clonotype was seen a few times. The chain couples TRBV11-2 to TRBJ1-3; 7 bases agree with TRBD1. The CDR3 is 14 amino acids. The J segment lost 7 bases and the V segment lost 5 bases, leaving 8 bases of the junction unmatched. Germline assignment: CDR1 SGHAT and CDR2 FQNNGV. This CDR3 is CASSRNTGANTIYF. In DNA, the CDR3 is TGTGCCAGCAGCCGAAACACAGGGGCCAACACCATATATTTT.

The V gene is TRBV20-1, the J gene TRBJ1-4, with D possibly matching TRBD1 (5 bases). This CDR3 has 13 residues. The V and J ends lost 5 bases and 8 bases respectively, with 15 bases between them. The germline V gene encodes CDR1 DFQATT and CDR2 SNEGSKA (reference sequence). CDR3 sequence: CSAQRGGGEKLFF. In nucleotides, the CDR3 is TGCAGTGCTCAGAGGGGAGGAGGAGAAAAACTGTTTTTT.

The chain has TRBV12-3 or TRBV12-4 and TRBJ2-5; tentative D call: TRBD1 (7 bases). V was trimmed by 9 bases and J by 7 bases, leaving 12 bases between them. The CDR3 runs to 11 residues. Here the CDR3 DNA reads TGTGCCAGTCGCCAGGGGGGGACCCAGTACTTC. Encoded protein: CASRQGGTQYF.